The next 30 T cell receptor beta chains were all read from a single sample in a study of blood T cell repertoires in COVID-19. Generated by immunoSEQ multiplex PCR, the TCRdb table keeps only in-frame clones and is missing some. The table shows over 100,000 clones, with around 88% occurring only once. What was sequenced was peripheral blood. All receptors derive from a man between 60 and 70 years old with COVID-19, enrolled during active disease.

The V gene is TRBV5-1, the J gene TRBJ1-4; D may be TRBD1 (6 bases). Between the trimmed V and J ends, which lost 0 bases and 5 bases, there was a span of 11 bases. Germline CDR1 and CDR2: SGHRS and YFSETQ. The CDR3 is 15 residues long. The CDR3 nucleotides are TGCGCCAGCAGCTTGGACGGACAGAAGAATGAAAAACTGTTTTTT. This sequence encodes CASSLDGQKNEKLFF. The full variable domain, its missing parts supplied by reference TRBV5-1 and TRBJ1-4, is KAGVTQTPRYLIKTRGQQVTLSCSPISGHRSVSWYQQTPGQGLQFLFEYFSETQRNKGNFPGRFSGRQFSNSRSEMNVSTLELGDSALYLCASSLDGQKNEKLFFGSGTQLSVL.

This chain links TRBV15 with TRBJ1-1; D is unresolved. Germline V gives CDR1 LNHNV, CDR2 YYDKDF (reference sequence). V was clipped by 5 bases and J by 8 bases, with 12 bases between them. CDR3 length: 12 residues. DNA for the CDR3: TGTGCCACCAGCTTTCATCGAAGCGAAGCTTTCTTT. It specifies CATSFHRSEAFF. The full variable domain, completed using reference TRBV15 and TRBJ1-1, is DAMVIQNPRYQVTQFGKPVTLSCSQTLNHNVMYWYQQKSSQAPKLLFHYYDKDFNNEADTPDNFQSRRPNTSFCFLDIRSPGLGDTAMYLCATSFHRSEAFFGQGTRLTVV.

The chain is built from TRBV20-1 and TRBJ1-6, with 7 bases aligning to TRBD1. Losses at the gene ends were 3 bases for V and 8 bases for J; bases not matched to a gene: 7. The CDR3 runs 14 residues. Per germline, CDR1 DFQATT and CDR2 SNEGSKA (reference sequence). CDR3 DNA: TGCAGTGCTAGTTATGGGACAGTCGATTCACCCCTCCACTTT. Protein sequence: CSASYGTVDSPLHF.

The chain carries TRBV19 and TRBJ2-1; D unclear. Between the trimmed V and J ends, which lost 0 bases and 0 bases, there was a span of 9 bases. Germline V gives CDR1 LNHDA, CDR2 SQIVND (reference sequence). This CDR3 has 16 residues. The CDR3 sequence is CASSIETPSSYNEQFF. CDR3 coding DNA: TGTGCCAGTAGTATAGAAACCCCGAGCTCCTACAATGAGCAGTTCTTC.

The chain joins TRBV19 to TRBJ1-5; 8 bases fit TRBD1. Germline CDR1 LNHDA, CDR2 SQIVND (reference sequence). J gave up 7 bases and V 7 bases, and 12 bases lay outside the gene matches. The CDR3 has 15 residues. CDR3 nucleotide sequence: TGTGCCAGTACCTCATTGACAGGGGTCAGGCAGCCCCAGCATTTT. Translation gives CASTSLTGVRQPQHF.

The chain employs TRBV29-1 and TRBJ2-7; D is uncertain. Germline CDR1 SQVTM, CDR2 ANQGSEA. Trimming pared 4 bases from V and 2 bases from J, leaving 9 bases between. This CDR3 contains 12 residues. This chain's CDR3 is CSVVFQAYEQYF. CDR3 DNA sequence: TGCAGCGTTGTGTTCCAGGCCTACGAGCAGTACTTC.

The chain combines TRBV19 with TRBJ1-4; D is undetermined. Trimming removed 5 bases from V and 5 bases from J, with 3 bases in between. Germline V lookup: CDR1 LNHDA, CDR2 SQIVND (reference sequence). The CDR3 covers 11 residues. The CDR3 DNA is TGTGCCAGTAGTGAGAATGAAAAACTGTTTTTT. Protein: CASSENEKLFF.

The rearrangement joins TRBV6-5 to TRBJ1-6; unclear D gene. CDR3 length equals 14 residues. V gave up 8 bases and J gave up 7 bases, with 15 bases separating them. Germline CDR1 and CDR2: MNHEY and SVGAGI. The CDR3 here is CASLSTIKNSPLHF. CDR3 DNA sequence: TGTGCCAGCCTGTCGACTATAAAAAATTCACCCCTCCACTTT.

The CDR3 reads CASTKGEGSDYGYTF. DNA of the CDR3: TGTGCCAGCACCAAAGGGGAGGGATCCGACTATGGCTACACCTTC. The chain carries TRBV6-5 and TRBJ1-2; D may be TRBD1 (5 bases). In germline, CDR1 is MNHEY, CDR2 SVGAGI. CDR3 size: 15 residues. V lost 7 bases, J lost 3 bases, and 18 bases lay in between.

J is TRBJ1-1 and V is TRBV10-3; 9 bases are shared with TRBD1. The V gene's germline CDR1 is ENHRY and CDR2 SYGVKD. Losses at the gene ends were 7 bases for V and 1 base for J; bases not matched to a gene: 13. CDR3 length: 17 amino acids. In nucleotides, the CDR3 is TGTGCCATCACCCAAGAGGGACAGGGAATGGGGAACACTGAAGCTTTCTTT. Amino acids: CAITQEGQGMGNTEAFF.

This chain uses TRBV5-1 with TRBJ1-1; 10 bases align to TRBD1. The CDR3 covers 17 residues. Germline V gene sequence: CDR1 SGHRS, CDR2 YFSETQ. The ends lost 4 bases at V and 7 bases at J; junction bases unmatched: 16. The CDR3 reads CASSHYGTRDRGLEAFF. The DNA for the CDR3 is TGCGCCAGCAGCCACTATGGTACCCGGGACAGGGGACTTGAAGCTTTCTTT.

The rearrangement joins TRBV9 to TRBJ1-5; D uncertain. The ends were cut back, 0 bases at V and 0 bases at J, with 16 bases in the middle. Germline CDR1 SGDLS, CDR2 YYNGEE. This CDR3 is built from 18 residues. The CDR3 here is CASSVVHNGRYSNQPQHF. DNA of the CDR3: TGTGCCAGCAGCGTAGTCCACAATGGGAGATATAGCAATCAGCCCCAGCATTTT.

This chain uses TRBV29-1 with TRBJ2-1; 13 bases line up with TRBD2. Germline V gene data show CDR1 as SQVTM and CDR2 as ANQGSEA. After removal of 6 bases from V and 5 bases from J, the junction contained 10 bases not matched to a gene. The CDR3 length is 16 residues. The CDR3 sequence: CSVQLLGTSGDNEQFF. The DNA of the CDR3 is TGCAGCGTCCAATTACTCGGGACTAGCGGGGACAATGAGCAGTTCTTC.

The chain joins TRBV7-9 to TRBJ1-1, with 7 bases lining up with TRBD1. The CDR3 covers 14 residues. The trim removed 3 bases at V and 1 base at J, leaving 2 bases unmatched. Germline-derived CDR1 and CDR2 are SEHNR and FQNEAQ (reference sequence). DNA of the CDR3: TGTGCCAGCAGCTTCGGGACAGCGAACACTGAAGCTTTCTTT. Its protein is CASSFGTANTEAFF.

This sequence joins TRBV5-1 and TRBJ1-2, with TRBD1 matching 8 bases. With 3 bases clipped from V and 4 bases from J, the junction kept 5 bases outside the gene matches. The CDR3 length is 14 residues. The germline gives CDR1 SGHRS, CDR2 YFSETQ. DNA for the CDR3: TGCGCCAGCAGCTCGTACAGGGGGGCCTATGGCTACACCTTC. Its protein product is CASSSYRGAYGYTF.

V usage is TRBV4-3 and J usage is TRBJ1-6, with D tentatively TRBD1 (6 bases). V was pared by 1 base and J by 8 bases, with 12 bases between. The CDR3 has 15 amino acids. Germline V lookup: CDR1 LGHNA, CDR2 YSLEER. CDR3 in amino acids: CASSQVWDTHSPLHF. The CDR3 coding sequence is TGCGCCAGCAGCCAAGTTTGGGACACTCATTCACCCCTCCACTTT.

The genes are TRBV11-1 and TRBJ1-2; 8 bases match TRBD1. This CDR3 contains 16 residues. Germline V gives CDR1 SGHAT, CDR2 FQDESV (reference sequence). V was clipped by 0 bases and J by 2 bases; unmatched bases: 5. The CDR3 region is CASSLAHGQGNYGYTF. Here the CDR3 DNA reads TGTGCCAGCAGCTTAGCGCACGGACAGGGAAACTATGGCTACACCTTC.

The genes are TRBV5-5 and TRBJ1-4; TRBD1 is a possible D gene (5 bases). V was cut by 0 bases and J by 8 bases, with 14 bases left in between. Per germline, CDR1 SGHKS and CDR2 YYEKEE (reference sequence). This CDR3 comprises 15 residues. The CDR3 is CASSLGLGRGEKLFF. CDR3 nucleotides: TGTGCCAGCAGCTTGGGCCTGGGAAGGGGCGAAAAACTGTTTTTT.

The V and J genes are TRBV18 and TRBJ2-2; 7 bases agree with TRBD1. The CDR3 spans 15 residues. CDR1 is KGHSH and CDR2 is LQKENI in the germline V gene. V dropped 6 bases and J dropped 5; count of bases not matched to a gene: 9. CDR3 nucleotides: TGTGCCAGCTCGCTAAACGACAGGGTGACCGGGGAGCTGTTTTTT. Translated, it gives CASSLNDRVTGELFF. The variable domain in full, with the rest retrieved from reference TRBV18 and TRBJ2-2, is NAGVMQNPRHLVRRRGQEARLRCSPMKGHSHVYWYRQLPEEGLKFMVYLQKENIIDESGMPKERFSAEFPKEGPSILRIQQVVRGDSAAYFCASSLNDRVTGELFFGEGSRLTVL.

The V gene is TRBV19, the J gene TRBJ2-7; 9 positions agree with TRBD1. CDR1 and CDR2 from the germline V gene are LNHDA and SQIVND (reference sequence). The CDR3 extends over 13 amino acids. The CDR3 protein is CACSDRGLLEQYF. The CDR3 nucleotides read TGTGCTTGCTCGGACAGGGGTCTATTAGAGCAGTACTTC.

This chain connects TRBV5-1 to TRBJ2-7, with a tentative D call TRBD2 (7 bases). Germline V gives CDR1 SGHRS, CDR2 YFSETQ. Trimming removed 0 bases from V and 3 bases from J, with 13 bases in between. The CDR3 has 15 residues. The CDR3 region has the DNA TGCGCCAGCAGCTTGGGGGCGGGGGCAGGCTACGAGCAGTACTTC. Its translation is CASSLGAGAGYEQYF.

V is TRBV6-6 and J is TRBJ1-3, with TRBD1 matching 9 bases. The germline gives CDR1 MNHNY, CDR2 SVGAGI (reference sequence). The CDR3 is 14 amino acids. The trim removed 8 bases at V and 6 bases at J, leaving 8 bases unmatched. The CDR3 spells CASGSTGGKNTIYF. In DNA form, the CDR3 reads TGTGCCAGCGGCTCTACAGGGGGCAAAAACACCATATATTTT.

The chain is built from TRBV18 and TRBJ2-5; 7 bases fit TRBD2. Losses at the gene ends were 5 bases for V and 1 base for J; bases not matched to a gene: 10. CDR3 length: 16 amino acids. The germline CDR1 and CDR2 sequences are KGHSH and LQKENI. CDR3 DNA: TGTGCCAGCTCATCAGAATACGGGGGGATCCAAGAGACCCAGTACTTC. Translating it yields CASSSEYGGIQETQYF.

The chain joins TRBV3-1 (or the pseudogene TRBV3-2) to TRBJ1-1; a weak D match, TRBD1 (5 bases). Trimming shortened V by 4 bases and J by 2 bases, and 11 bases separated the two germline ends. The CDR3 has 14 amino acids. In germline, CDR1 is LGHDT, CDR2 YNNKEL (reference sequence). The CDR3: CASSLRTPNTEAFF. Written as DNA, the CDR3 is TGTGCCAGCAGCCTTCGGACACCAAACACTGAAGCTTTCTTT.

The CDR3 DNA follows: TGCGCCAGCAGCTTGGATTTTCAGGGGCGAACTGGAAACACCATATATTTT. Protein: CASSLDFQGRTGNTIYF. The chain joins TRBV5-1 to TRBJ1-3, with D perhaps TRBD1 (6 bases). The CDR3 consists of 17 residues. The V end was cut by 0 bases, the J end by 2 bases, with 15 bases between. CDR1 is SGHRS and CDR2 is YFSETQ in the germline V gene.

This chain uses TRBV3-1 (or the pseudogene TRBV3-2) with TRBJ1-1; 8 bases match TRBD1. This CDR3 spans 16 amino acids. The ends lost 2 bases at V and 3 bases at J; junction bases unmatched: 8. Germline loops: CDR1 LGHDT, CDR2 YNNKEL (reference sequence). The CDR3 DNA is TGTGCCAGCAGCCAATCCCTTCAGGGGGCGCACACTGAAGCTTTCTTT. It is translated as CASSQSLQGAHTEAFF.

The chain combines TRBV7-2 with TRBJ2-3; D possibly corresponds to TRBD2 (5 bases). Germline V gene data show CDR1 as SGHTA and CDR2 as FQGNSA. Between the trimmed V and J ends, which lost 5 bases and 6 bases, there was a span of 15 bases. This CDR3 contains 14 residues. As DNA, the CDR3 is TGTGCCAGCAGCGAGGGAAGCCGCGCCGATACGCAGTATTTT. This encodes CASSEGSRADTQYF.

This chain links TRBV6-5 with TRBJ1-3; TRBD1 aligns across 8 bases. The CDR3 runs 15 residues. CDR1 is MNHEY and CDR2 is SVGAGI in the germline V gene. Trimming removed 5 bases from V and 4 bases from J; junction bases left unmatched: 7. The CDR3 loop is CASSPTDRAGNTIYF. In DNA, the CDR3 is TGTGCCAGCAGTCCCACGGACAGGGCGGGAAACACCATATATTTT.

The genes are TRBV27 and TRBJ2-2; TRBD2 matches at 8 bases. With V trimmed by 4 bases and J by 5 bases, 6 bases remained unmatched. Germline loops: CDR1 MNHEY, CDR2 SMNVEV (reference sequence). The CDR3 runs to 15 residues. CDR3: CASSSLGGATGELFF. The CDR3 region has the DNA TGTGCCAGCAGTTCACTCGGGGGGGCAACCGGGGAGCTGTTTTTT.

This chain joins TRBV6-5 and TRBJ2-3; no reliable D call. V gave up 3 bases and J gave up 5 bases, with 6 bases separating them. Germline V gives CDR1 MNHEY, CDR2 SVGAGI. CDR3 length: 12 amino acids. The CDR3 here is CASSYRGDTQYF. The CDR3 region has the DNA TGTGCCAGCAGTTATAGAGGAGATACGCAGTATTTT.